Listed below are T cell receptor beta chains from one sample, sequenced in a study of blood T cell repertoires in COVID-19. Profiled with immunoSEQ multiplex PCR; TCRdb holds only in-frame clones, not every one. In the table there are fewer than 700,000 clones, about 89% of which are singletons. Sample: peripheral blood. These receptors came from a woman aged 45 to 65 with COVID-19, enrolled during active disease. Both conserved end residues are part of each CDR3. Fields, in order: clone size, D gene, J gene, CDR3 length, V gene, CDR3 protein. A D gene is named only where the DNA matches it firmly. Size is stated for part of the rows, as once, few or many counts, or as a class when the clone is expanded.

clone size: NA
D gene: TRBD1
J gene: TRBJ1-3
CDR3 length: 16
V gene: TRBV30
CDR3 protein: CAFGTGGQSSGNTIYF

clone size: NA
D gene: NA
J gene: TRBJ2-1
CDR3 length: 14
V gene: TRBV5-1
CDR3 protein: CASSLAGGLREQFF

clone size: NA
D gene: TRBD1
J gene: TRBJ1-3
CDR3 length: 15
V gene: TRBV9
CDR3 protein: CASSLDRGSGNTIYF

clone size: NA
D gene: NA
J gene: TRBJ2-7
CDR3 length: 14
V gene: TRBV9
CDR3 protein: CASSFRGIGYEQYF

clone size: NA
D gene: NA
J gene: TRBJ1-4
CDR3 length: 14
V gene: TRBV5-6
CDR3 protein: CASSFLAEWEKLFF

clone size: NA
D gene: TRBD1
J gene: TRBJ1-1
CDR3 length: 15
V gene: TRBV18
CDR3 protein: CASSPLTGGDTEAFF

clone size: once
D gene: TRBD2
J gene: TRBJ2-1
CDR3 length: 13
V gene: TRBV7-2
CDR3 protein: CASSQGTSGGQFF

clone size: NA
D gene: NA
J gene: TRBJ1-4
CDR3 length: 15
V gene: TRBV18
CDR3 protein: CASSPSGGQNEKLFF

clone size: NA
D gene: NA
J gene: TRBJ1-1
CDR3 length: 14
V gene: TRBV5-1
CDR3 protein: CASSLKTEHTEAFF

clone size: NA
D gene: TRBD1
J gene: TRBJ2-2
CDR3 length: 13
V gene: TRBV2
CDR3 protein: CASKTGVTGELFF

clone size: NA
D gene: NA
J gene: TRBJ2-7
CDR3 length: 14
V gene: TRBV5-1
CDR3 protein: CASSFDGRNYEQYF

clone size: NA
D gene: TRBD1
J gene: TRBJ1-6
CDR3 length: 16
V gene: TRBV5-1
CDR3 protein: CASRFVYRGSDSPLHF

clone size: NA
D gene: NA
J gene: TRBJ2-5
CDR3 length: 14
V gene: TRBV7-9
CDR3 protein: CASSLDGLKETQYF

clone size: NA
D gene: NA
J gene: TRBJ1-6
CDR3 length: 14
V gene: TRBV2
CDR3 protein: CASSLDSRNSPLHF

clone size: NA
D gene: NA
J gene: TRBJ1-1
CDR3 length: 15
V gene: TRBV28
CDR3 protein: CASSLHSSMNTEAFF

clone size: NA
D gene: TRBD2
J gene: TRBJ2-1
CDR3 length: 14
V gene: TRBV7-2
CDR3 protein: CASNPSGGASEQFF

clone size: NA
D gene: NA
J gene: TRBJ2-1
CDR3 length: 14
V gene: TRBV2
CDR3 protein: CASSVVRTYNEQFF

clone size: once
D gene: TRBD2
J gene: TRBJ2-2
CDR3 length: 13
V gene: TRBV19
CDR3 protein: CASGTRRTGELFF

clone size: NA
D gene: TRBD1
J gene: TRBJ1-2
CDR3 length: 18
V gene: TRBV3-1/TRBV3-2
CDR3 protein: CASSQEQSPTGRYNGYTF

clone size: NA
D gene: TRBD1
J gene: TRBJ1-4
CDR3 length: 11
V gene: TRBV20-1
CDR3 protein: CSANRGVKLFF

clone size: NA
D gene: NA
J gene: TRBJ1-2
CDR3 length: 14
V gene: TRBV7-2
CDR3 protein: CASSLVGQTYGYTF

clone size: NA
D gene: NA
J gene: TRBJ1-4
CDR3 length: 14
V gene: TRBV30
CDR3 protein: CAWSPPPTNEKLFF

clone size: NA
D gene: TRBD1
J gene: TRBJ1-1
CDR3 length: 18
V gene: TRBV2
CDR3 protein: CASRQTGGHPGVNTEAFF

clone size: NA
D gene: TRBD2
J gene: TRBJ2-1
CDR3 length: 17
V gene: TRBV9
CDR3 protein: CASSVDPTSGSYNEQFF

clone size: NA
D gene: NA
J gene: TRBJ2-6
CDR3 length: 19
V gene: TRBV7-3
CDR3 protein: CASSLRVAGKSSGANVLTF

clone size: NA
D gene: NA
J gene: TRBJ1-2
CDR3 length: 14
V gene: TRBV7-9
CDR3 protein: CASSPNNRVKGYTF

clone size: NA
D gene: NA
J gene: TRBJ2-7
CDR3 length: 18
V gene: TRBV6-1
CDR3 protein: CASSEEVDYTVRTYEQYF

clone size: NA
D gene: TRBD1
J gene: TRBJ1-2
CDR3 length: 15
V gene: TRBV5-4
CDR3 protein: CASSLPGTGDWGYTF

clone size: NA
D gene: NA
J gene: TRBJ1-1
CDR3 length: 16
V gene: TRBV21-1
CDR3 protein: CASSRFQFPPNTEAFF

clone size: once
D gene: TRBD2
J gene: TRBJ2-5
CDR3 length: 14
V gene: TRBV5-1
CDR3 protein: CASSLAVAGETQYF

clone size: NA
D gene: NA
J gene: TRBJ1-2
CDR3 length: 13
V gene: TRBV5-5
CDR3 protein: CAGAQGEGYGYTF

clone size: NA
D gene: TRBD1
J gene: TRBJ1-2
CDR3 length: 14
V gene: TRBV19
CDR3 protein: CASSTRQGSYGYTF

clone size: NA
D gene: NA
J gene: TRBJ1-1
CDR3 length: 12
V gene: TRBV29-1
CDR3 protein: CSGAQVYTEAFF

clone size: NA
D gene: TRBD1
J gene: TRBJ1-2
CDR3 length: 16
V gene: TRBV4-1
CDR3 protein: CASSQPIQGPNYGYTF

clone size: once
D gene: TRBD2
J gene: TRBJ2-2
CDR3 length: 15
V gene: TRBV3-1/TRBV3-2
CDR3 protein: CASSQAGGRSGELFF

clone size: NA
D gene: TRBD1
J gene: TRBJ2-4
CDR3 length: 14
V gene: TRBV3-1/TRBV3-2
CDR3 protein: CASSRPGQGYIQYF

clone size: NA
D gene: TRBD2
J gene: TRBJ2-1
CDR3 length: 16
V gene: TRBV12-5
CDR3 protein: CASGLVLGGGGSEQFF

clone size: NA
D gene: NA
J gene: TRBJ2-7
CDR3 length: 15
V gene: TRBV30
CDR3 protein: CAWRPTGQPVYEQYF

clone size: NA
D gene: TRBD2
J gene: TRBJ2-3
CDR3 length: 17
V gene: TRBV4-2
CDR3 protein: CASSQEVTSGGPDTQYF

clone size: NA
D gene: NA
J gene: TRBJ2-7
CDR3 length: 13
V gene: TRBV2
CDR3 protein: CASRAGPSYEQYF

clone size: NA
D gene: TRBD2
J gene: TRBJ2-5
CDR3 length: 13
V gene: TRBV24-1
CDR3 protein: CATRGGSQETQYF

clone size: NA
D gene: NA
J gene: TRBJ2-7
CDR3 length: 14
V gene: TRBV27
CDR3 protein: CASSLHPQGGEQYF

clone size: NA
D gene: TRBD2
J gene: TRBJ2-1
CDR3 length: 16
V gene: TRBV24-1
CDR3 protein: CATSDPGLAGYNEQFF

clone size: NA
D gene: TRBD2
J gene: TRBJ2-7
CDR3 length: 15
V gene: TRBV19
CDR3 protein: CASSMNQAAGGEQYF

clone size: NA
D gene: NA
J gene: TRBJ2-1
CDR3 length: 12
V gene: TRBV10-1
CDR3 protein: CASWTANNEQFF

clone size: NA
D gene: NA
J gene: TRBJ2-3
CDR3 length: 13
V gene: TRBV6-5
CDR3 protein: CASSSIFGDTQYF

clone size: once
D gene: NA
J gene: TRBJ1-1
CDR3 length: 13
V gene: TRBV12-3/TRBV12-4
CDR3 protein: CASSPSQLTEAFF

clone size: NA
D gene: TRBD2
J gene: TRBJ2-3
CDR3 length: 14
V gene: TRBV30
CDR3 protein: CAWSEGGGADTQYF

clone size: NA
D gene: NA
J gene: TRBJ2-1
CDR3 length: 11
V gene: TRBV7-9
CDR3 protein: CASSFGGEQFF

clone size: NA
D gene: NA
J gene: TRBJ1-4
CDR3 length: 12
V gene: TRBV10-1
CDR3 protein: CASSDSNEKLFF

clone size: once
D gene: NA
J gene: TRBJ2-3
CDR3 length: 13
V gene: TRBV24-1
CDR3 protein: CATSEGGTDTQYF

clone size: NA
D gene: TRBD2
J gene: TRBJ2-1
CDR3 length: 15
V gene: TRBV30
CDR3 protein: CAWSAGLAGYNEQFF

clone size: NA
D gene: TRBD1
J gene: TRBJ1-5
CDR3 length: 14
V gene: TRBV28
CDR3 protein: CASSLEGGTETPRF